This T cell receptor beta chain was observed in a study of blood T cells in healthy people across ages (dated by TCRdb to between 2014 and 2017). For context, the study as a whole: In model experiments, roughly one uniquely barcoded TCR beta cDNA molecule per two T cells was captured by template switching. The donors were split into four age groups: young (average 16 years), middle-aged (about 40), aged (about 56) and long-lived (82). Age-related changes in TCR beta repertoire diversity were measured in the study by deep sequencing normalized with unique cDNA molecular identifiers. Two additional independent replicas of 1 million unique cDNA reads from the same blood draw were analyzed for two donors (one aged 18 to 29 and one aged 80 or older). To avoid experimental bias, donors of different ages were randomly spread across the sequencing lanes. The paper's findings and limits, for the study overall: Observed TCR beta diversity per million T cells fell roughly linearly with age, and a significant reduction was already apparent by age around 39. Observed TCR beta diversity correlated strongly with the percentage of naive T cells measured by flow cytometry. The CMV infection status of donors was not known, potentially confounding age-related changes in expanded clonotypes. Compared with the aged group, the long-lived group had more naive CD4+ T cells, fewer expanded clones and increased TCR diversity, a pattern suggesting age selection. Bulk unsorted PBMC profiling prevented conclusive comparison of naive and antigen-experienced compartments. Total diversity estimates from one million sequenced T cells were considered lower bounds and underestimates.

Donors were 35 to 40 systemically healthy Caucasian individuals from Russia aged roughly 6 to 100 years. Around 9.7 milliliters of peripheral blood were collected from each donor into EDTA-treated Vacutainer tubes. Ficoll-Paque density-gradient centrifugation was used to isolate PBMCs, with at least 6.5 million per sample. Trizol reagent was used to extract total RNA from the PBMCs, yielding at least 6 micrograms per sample. Naive CD45RAhigh/CD27high T cell percentages were measured by flow cytometry on a PBMC aliquot from every donor. On this clonotype itself: This clone's antigen is unknown. Qualities for individual bases were not recorded, and no much larger clone is one base off.

Library method: 5' RACE. Sequencing relied on an Illumina HiSeq 2500. A second PCR of roughly 7 to 12 cycles was run with a J-beta primer mix and a sample-barcoded 5' primer. Each TCR beta cDNA molecule received a unique molecular identifier from a template-switch 5' adaptor carrying 12 random nucleotides. Each sample yielded at least 3 million CDR3-containing paired-end reads. The Mint cDNA synthesis kit, primed by a TRBC-specific oligonucleotide, was used to synthesize first-strand cDNA from all RNA. After uracil-DNA glycosylase treatment, a first 18-cycle PCR used universal primers M1SS and BC2_uni_R on all cDNA. Under the source paper's analysis protocol: Each sample was normalized by randomly selecting 1 million high-quality reads, each carrying a distinct molecular identifier. Reads sharing molecular identifiers were discarded rather than binned into consensus sequences. MiTCR, run with a Q25 quality threshold and the strictest error-elimination algorithm, handled CDR3 identification, clonotype clustering and error correction. A nonparametric unseen species model using Euler transformation provided a lower-bound estimate of total TCR beta diversity. TCRdb trimmed the raw reads at Q25, called clones with MiXCR and kept productive beta chains. Rows matching on CDR3 protein sequence are summarized as one entry with the most common DNA and genes. TCRdb's processing, not the study's, gives the V and J calls here. This sample holds 920,000 or so distinct CDR3 sequences; 45% were observed only once. The ten largest make up under 20% of the sample.

Reading the germline V gene gives CDR1 SNHLY and CDR2 FYNNEI. V loses 11 bases of germline sequence and J loses 13 bases, and the interval between the two ends is 18 bases. Taken from cysteine to phenylalanine, the CDR3 has 11 residues. The entry retains the CDR3 DNA only, 33 bases that are in frame from base 1. This sequence was found in a woman aged 55-69 years in good health. Here the chain combines TRBV2 and TRBJ2-1, with no D gene named confidently. Sample: blood. The CDR3 here reads CAGSWQETQFF. The base sequence is TGTGCCGGCTCCTGGCAAGAGACCCAGTTCTTC.